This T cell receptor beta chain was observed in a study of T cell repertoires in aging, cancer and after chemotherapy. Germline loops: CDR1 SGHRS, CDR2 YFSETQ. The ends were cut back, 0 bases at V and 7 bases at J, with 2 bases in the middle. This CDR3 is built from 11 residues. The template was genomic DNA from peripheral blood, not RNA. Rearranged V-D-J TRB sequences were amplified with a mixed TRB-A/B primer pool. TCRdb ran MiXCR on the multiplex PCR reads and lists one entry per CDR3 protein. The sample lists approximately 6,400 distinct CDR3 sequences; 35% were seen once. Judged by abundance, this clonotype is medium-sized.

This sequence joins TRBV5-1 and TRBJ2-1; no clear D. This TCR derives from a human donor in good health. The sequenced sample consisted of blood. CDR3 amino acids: CASSLDNEQFF. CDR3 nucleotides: TGCGCCAGCAGCTTGGATAATGAGCAGTTCTTC.